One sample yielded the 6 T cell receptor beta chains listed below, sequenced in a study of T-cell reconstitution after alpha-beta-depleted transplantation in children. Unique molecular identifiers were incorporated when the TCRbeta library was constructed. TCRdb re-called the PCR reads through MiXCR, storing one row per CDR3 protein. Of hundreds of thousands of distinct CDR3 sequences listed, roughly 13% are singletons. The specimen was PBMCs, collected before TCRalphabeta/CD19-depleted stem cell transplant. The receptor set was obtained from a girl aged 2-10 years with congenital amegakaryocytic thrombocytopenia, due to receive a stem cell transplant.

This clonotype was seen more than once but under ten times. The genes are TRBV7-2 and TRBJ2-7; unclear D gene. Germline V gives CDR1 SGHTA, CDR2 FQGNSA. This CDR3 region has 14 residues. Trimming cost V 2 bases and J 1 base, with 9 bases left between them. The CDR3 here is CASSLHSGSYEQYF. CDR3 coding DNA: TGTGCCAGCAGCTTACATTCTGGGTCCTACGAGCAGTACTTC.

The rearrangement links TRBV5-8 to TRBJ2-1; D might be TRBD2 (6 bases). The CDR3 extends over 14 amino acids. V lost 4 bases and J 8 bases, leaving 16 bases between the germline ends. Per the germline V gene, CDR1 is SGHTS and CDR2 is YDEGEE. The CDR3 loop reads CASSPSLGEDEQFF. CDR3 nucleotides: TGTGCCAGCAGCCCGTCGCTAGGGGAGGATGAGCAGTTCTTC.

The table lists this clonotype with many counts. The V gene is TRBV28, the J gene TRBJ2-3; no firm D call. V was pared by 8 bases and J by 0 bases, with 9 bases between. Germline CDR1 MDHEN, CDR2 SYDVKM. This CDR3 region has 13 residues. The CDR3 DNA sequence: TGTGCCAGCCTTAAGCTAAGCACAGATACGCAGTATTTT. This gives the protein CASLKLSTDTQYF. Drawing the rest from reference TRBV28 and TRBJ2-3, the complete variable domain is DVKVTQSSRYLVKRTGEKVFLECVQDMDHENMFWYRQDPGLGLRLIYFSYDVKMKEKGDIPEGYSVSREKKERFSLILESASTNQTSMYLCASLKLSTDTQYFGPGTRLTVL.

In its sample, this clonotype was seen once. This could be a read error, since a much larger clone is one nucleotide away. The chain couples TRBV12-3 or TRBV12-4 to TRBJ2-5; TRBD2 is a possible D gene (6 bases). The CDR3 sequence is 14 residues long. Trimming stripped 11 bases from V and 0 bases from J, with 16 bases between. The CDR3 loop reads CACKLAHYQETQYF. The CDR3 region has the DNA TGTGCCTGCAAGCTAGCGCACTACCAAGAGACCCAGTACTTC.

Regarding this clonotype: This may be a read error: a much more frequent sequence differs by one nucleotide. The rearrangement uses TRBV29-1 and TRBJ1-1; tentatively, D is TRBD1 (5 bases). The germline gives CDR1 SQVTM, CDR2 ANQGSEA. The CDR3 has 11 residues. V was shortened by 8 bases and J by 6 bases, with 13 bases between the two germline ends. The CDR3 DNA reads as TGCAGCTTTGCTGTGGGGCCTGAAGCTTTCTTT. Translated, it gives CSFAVGPEAFF.

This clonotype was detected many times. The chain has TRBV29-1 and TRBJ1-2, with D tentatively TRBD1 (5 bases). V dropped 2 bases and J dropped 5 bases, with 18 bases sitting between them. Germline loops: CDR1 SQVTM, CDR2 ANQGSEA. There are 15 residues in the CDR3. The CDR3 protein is CSVEYRGGPSYGYTF. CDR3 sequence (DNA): TGCAGCGTTGAATATCGGGGCGGACCATCGTATGGCTACACCTTC.